The clone carrying this T cell receptor beta chain was seen only once. Unmatched junction bases numbered 14, after V lost 6 bases and J lost 12 bases. Germline V gene sequence: CDR1 MNHEY, CDR2 SVGAGI. The CDR3 covers 14 residues. This sample is part of a study of blood T cell repertoires in COVID-19. Study as a whole: Some COVID-19 samples were acute and others convalescent; all came from the United States, Italy and Spain. The analysed material was cDNA or gDNA that came from T cells, B-cell-depleted T cells, or PBMCs.

Original processing notes: Reference gene primer amplification yielded estimated nucleated cell counts. Profiled with immunoSEQ multiplex PCR; TCRdb holds only in-frame clones, not every one. That table furnishes V, J and clone size, whereas the DNA furnished D and trimming. The repertoire holds tens of thousands of clones, with 83% as singletons. This chain joins TRBV6-5 and TRBJ2-1, with 7 positions matching TRBD2. The TCR comes from an elderly woman with acute or convalescent COVID-19. The sequencing sample was made of peripheral blood. CDR3 in DNA: TGTGCCAGCAGGACGTCGGGAGGCCCTCCTACGCAGTTCTTC. Its protein product is CASRTSGGPPTQFF.